The 10 T cell receptor beta chains below come from one sample, sequenced in a study of T cell responses to AZD1222 COVID-19 vaccine. Using immunoSEQ multiplex PCR, the repertoire was profiled, and TCRdb retains in-frame clones only, with some absent. The sample gives roughly 140,000 clones, about 87% of which show up once; approximately 3.6% is in the top ten. The sequences come from peripheral blood, collected on day 0 of MenACWY control vaccination. These receptors originate from an adult in good health.

This clone was seen once. This chain joins TRBV7-9 and TRBJ2-2; the match to TRBD2 covers 9 bases. Germline V gene sequence: CDR1 SEHNR, CDR2 FQNEAQ (reference sequence). V shed 8 bases, J shed 6 bases, and the junction held 10 bases outside the gene matches. The CDR3 covers 15 residues. CDR3 in amino acids: CASRRAGGPPGELFF. As DNA, the CDR3 is TGTGCCAGCCGCAGGGCGGGAGGGCCCCCCGGGGAGCTGTTTTTT.

This clone appeared a few times. J is TRBJ2-5 and V is TRBV24-1; TRBD1 agrees at 7 bases. Unmatched junction bases numbered 7, after V lost 3 bases and J lost 4 bases. In germline, CDR1 is KGHDR, CDR2 SFDVKD. This CDR3 spans 15 amino acids. The CDR3 region has the DNA TGTGCCACCAGTGATCTCCCGACAGGGATAGAGACCCAGTACTTC. This sequence encodes CATSDLPTGIETQYF.

The chain combines TRBV28 with TRBJ1-4; D is unclear. The V gene's germline CDR1 is MDHEN and CDR2 SYDVKM. The CDR3 covers 19 residues. Trimming cost V 5 bases and J 0 bases, with 22 bases left between them. CDR3 sequence: CASSTLRTPDGSTNEKLFF. As DNA, the CDR3 is TGTGCCAGCAGTACACTCCGAACTCCGGACGGCTCAACTAATGAAAAACTGTTTTTT.

The chain recombines TRBV24-1 with TRBJ1-4; D is uncertain. Trimming pared 5 bases from V and 0 bases from J, leaving 9 bases between. This CDR3 is built from 15 residues. Per germline, CDR1 KGHDR and CDR2 SFDVKD. CDR3 coding DNA: TGTGCCACCAGTGCCTTTGAGCCAACTAATGAAAAACTGTTTTTT. Translation: CATSAFEPTNEKLFF.

The CDR3 sequence is CASSIDSGIGYGYTF. For the CDR3, the DNA is TGTGCCAGTAGTATAGATTCCGGGATCGGCTATGGCTACACCTTC. The genes are TRBV19 and TRBJ1-2; D call uncertain. Germline CDR1 LNHDA, CDR2 SQIVND (reference sequence). The CDR3 loop spans 15 amino acids. V was trimmed by 0 bases and J by 4 bases, leaving 12 bases between them.

In DNA form, the CDR3 reads TGTGCCAGCAGCCAAGAAGGGGGCTTGAGCAATCAGCCCCAGCATTTT. Protein: CASSQEGGLSNQPQHF. The V and J genes are TRBV4-2 and TRBJ1-5, with 7 bases identical to TRBD1. Germline assignment: CDR1 LGHNA and CDR2 YNFKEQ. The CDR3 is 16 amino acids. Losses at the gene ends were 0 bases for V and 1 base for J; bases not matched to a gene: 3.

The chain joins TRBV4-2 to TRBJ2-1; no clear D. The germline V gene has CDR1 LGHNA and CDR2 YNFKEQ. The CDR3 contains 11 residues. V was shortened by 4 bases and J by 5 bases, with 3 bases between the two germline ends. The CDR3, as DNA: TGTGCCAGCAGCCTAAACAATGAGCAGTTCTTC. Translating gives CASSLNNEQFF.

The J gene is TRBJ1-3, the V gene TRBV7-9, with 7 bases matching TRBD1. Germline CDR1 reads SEHNR; CDR2 reads FQNEAQ (reference sequence). The trim removed 5 bases at V and 0 bases at J, leaving 7 bases unmatched. The CDR3 length is 16 residues. In nucleotides, the CDR3 is TGTGCCAGCAGCATTGGACAGGCTGGCTCTGGAAACACCATATATTTT. Translation gives CASSIGQAGSGNTIYF.

This chain connects TRBV5-1 to TRBJ2-7, with TRBD1 matching 9 bases. Germline CDR1 is SGHRS and CDR2 is YFSETQ. This CDR3 region has 15 residues. Trimming cost V 3 bases and J 3 bases; bases outside gene matches: 7. CDR3 bases: TGCGCCAGCAGCTCCCCGGGACAGGGAGTCTACGAGCAGTACTTC. Translation: CASSSPGQGVYEQYF.

The chain combines TRBV5-5 with TRBJ1-4; possibly TRBD1 for D (5 bases). This CDR3 region has 14 residues. The ends were cut back, 0 bases at V and 6 bases at J, with 9 bases in the middle. The germline V gene has CDR1 SGHKS and CDR2 YYEKEE (reference sequence). The CDR3 DNA reads TGTGCCAGCAGCTTGGTGCAGGGCGATGAAAAACTGTTTTTT. Protein sequence: CASSLVQGDEKLFF.